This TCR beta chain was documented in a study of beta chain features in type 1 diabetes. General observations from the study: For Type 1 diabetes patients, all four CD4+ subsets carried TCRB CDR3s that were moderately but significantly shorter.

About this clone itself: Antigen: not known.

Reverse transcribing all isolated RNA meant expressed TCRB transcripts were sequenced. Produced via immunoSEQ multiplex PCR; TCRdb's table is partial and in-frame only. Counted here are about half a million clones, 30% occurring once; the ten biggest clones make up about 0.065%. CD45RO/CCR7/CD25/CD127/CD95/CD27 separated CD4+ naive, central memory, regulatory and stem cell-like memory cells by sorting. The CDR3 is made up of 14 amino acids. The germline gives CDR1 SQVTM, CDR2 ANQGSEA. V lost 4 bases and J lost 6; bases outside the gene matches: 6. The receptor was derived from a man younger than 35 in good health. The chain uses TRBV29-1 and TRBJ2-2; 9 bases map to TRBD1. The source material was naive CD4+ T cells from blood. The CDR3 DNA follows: TGCAGCGTTGGGCGGACAGGGGACGCCGGGGAGCTGTTTTTT. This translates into CSVGRTGDAGELFF.